A selection of T cell receptor beta chains follows, all from one sample in a study of T cell responses to AZD1222 COVID-19 vaccine. TCRdb's copy holds only in-frame clones and misses some; the assay was immunoSEQ multiplex PCR. The repertoire holds around 150,000 clones, with about 92% as singletons. This material consisted of peripheral blood, taken 28 days after the second AZD1222 dose. These receptors came from an adult who received the AZD1222 COVID-19 vaccine. CDR3s include the opening cysteine and the closing phenylalanine or tryptophan. A D gene is named only where the DNA matches it firmly. Part of the rows lack a size; the others show once, few, many or a class for expanded clones.

CASSPPMTPTYEQYF	TGTGCCAGCTCACCACCGATGACACCTACCTACGAGCAGTACTTC	TRBV18	-	-	TRBJ2-7
CASSIGGFPYEQYF	TGTGCCAGTAGTATAGGAGGGTTCCCCTACGAGCAGTACTTC	TRBV19	once	-	TRBJ2-7
CASSVRTNQPQHF	TGTGCCAGCAGCGTAAGGACTAATCAGCCCCAGCATTTT	TRBV5-8	-	-	TRBJ1-5
CAITAGVGQGETQYF	TGTGCCATCACGGCGGGAGTGGGGCAGGGGGAGACCCAGTACTTC	TRBV10-3	-	-	TRBJ2-5
CASSEETGSYGYTF	TGTGCCAGCAGTGAAGAGACAGGGAGCTATGGCTACACCTTC	TRBV2	-	TRBD1	TRBJ1-2
CASSLEASGGRYTF	TGTGCCAGCAGCTTAGAGGCGTCAGGGGGTCGCTACACCTTC	TRBV11-3	-	TRBD1	TRBJ1-2
CASTDVYDTQYF	TGTGCCAGTACCGACGTCTACGATACGCAGTATTTT	TRBV7-9	once	-	TRBJ2-3
CASSRGQAEAFF	TGTGCCAGCAGCCGAGGACAGGCTGAAGCTTTCTTT	TRBV11-2	-	TRBD1	TRBJ1-1
CASSYPQPWGNSPLHF	TGTGCCAGCAGTTACCCGCAACCTTGGGGGAATTCACCCCTCCACTTT	TRBV6-2/TRBV6-3	-	-	TRBJ1-6
CASSPPNSGELFF	TGTGCCAGCTCACCACCGAACAGCGGGGAGCTGTTTTTT	TRBV18	-	-	TRBJ2-2
CAISVDRDNEKLFF	TGTGCCATCAGTGTGGACAGGGATAATGAAAAACTGTTTTTT	TRBV10-3	-	TRBD1	TRBJ1-4
CASRFSSSYEQYF	TGTGCCAGCAGATTCTCGAGCTCCTACGAGCAGTACTTC	TRBV28	-	-	TRBJ2-7
CAISDLTGDTNTGELFF	TGTGCCATCAGTGACCTAACCGGGGACACTAACACCGGGGAGCTGTTTTTT	TRBV10-3	-	-	TRBJ2-2
CASSERSNQPQHF	TGTGCCAGCAGTGAGCGAAGCAATCAGCCCCAGCATTTT	TRBV2	-	-	TRBJ1-5
CASSLAYDRDGEQYF	TGTGCCAGCAGCTTAGCCTACGACAGGGACGGCGAGCAGTACTTC	TRBV11-2	-	TRBD1	TRBJ2-7
CASSLARAGNQPQHF	TGTGCCAGCAGCTTAGCCCGGGCTGGCAATCAGCCCCAGCATTTT	TRBV7-2	-	-	TRBJ1-5
CASSEGVSSNQPQHF	TGTGCCAGCAGTGAAGGGGTAAGCAGCAATCAGCCCCAGCATTTT	TRBV2	-	-	TRBJ1-5
CASSLLDRGTYNSPLHF	TGTGCCAGTAGCTTACTGGACAGGGGGACCTATAATTCACCCCTCCACTTT	TRBV19	-	TRBD1	TRBJ1-6
CSVSWTALWGEQYF	TGCAGCGTTTCATGGACGGCGCTTTGGGGCGAGCAGTACTTC	TRBV29-1	-	-	TRBJ2-7
CATAGEDGGDYGYTF	TGTGCCACGGCCGGGGAGGACGGAGGGGACTATGGCTACACCTTC	TRBV24-1	-	-	TRBJ1-2
CSVDGTGTNTEAFF	TGCAGCGTTGACGGGACAGGGACGAACACTGAAGCTTTCTTT	TRBV29-1	-	TRBD1	TRBJ1-1
CATVVVPGELFF	TGTGCCACCGTCGTAGTTCCCGGGGAGCTGTTTTTT	TRBV27	-	-	TRBJ2-2
CASSPGLNQPQHF	TGTGCCAGCTCACCAGGTCTGAATCAGCCCCAGCATTTT	TRBV18	-	-	TRBJ1-5
CASTNRWLAGKTNTGELFF	TGTGCCAGCACCAACCGGTGGCTAGCGGGGAAGACGAACACCGGGGAGCTGTTTTTT	TRBV11-3	-	TRBD2	TRBJ2-2
CASSPARGVFGYTF	TGTGCCAGCTCACCGGCTCGGGGTGTCTTTGGCTACACCTTC	TRBV18	-	-	TRBJ1-2
CASSSGRVSHEQYF	TGTGCCAGCAGTTCTGGACGGGTTTCCCACGAGCAGTACTTC	TRBV6-5	-	-	TRBJ2-7
CASSLMGSPYEQYF	TGCGCCAGCAGCTTGATGGGGTCCCCCTACGAGCAGTACTTC	TRBV5-1	-	-	TRBJ2-7
CASSLDKVYGYTF	TGTGCCAGCAGCTTGGACAAGGTCTATGGCTACACCTTC	TRBV5-4	-	-	TRBJ1-2
CASSQFGTGPEKLFF	TGCGCCAGCAGCCAATTCGGGACAGGGCCTGAAAAACTGTTTTTT	TRBV4-1	-	TRBD1	TRBJ1-4
CASSSIGQGTTNEKLFF	TGTGCCAGCAGCTCTATAGGACAGGGAACAACTAATGAAAAACTGTTTTTT	TRBV7-8	-	TRBD1	TRBJ1-4
CASSLSFSGGLGYTF	TGTGCCAGCAGTTTATCGTTCAGTGGAGGGTTGGGCTACACCTTC	TRBV27	-	-	TRBJ1-2
CSVEDSSRTYEQYF	TGCAGCGTTGAAGATTCAAGTCGGACGTACGAGCAGTACTTC	TRBV29-1	-	-	TRBJ2-7
CASRTGLAGNYEQYF	TGTGCCAGTAGGACGGGACTAGCGGGGAACTACGAGCAGTACTTC	TRBV19	-	TRBD2	TRBJ2-7
CASSLQGGEYEQYF	TGCGCCAGCAGTTTACAAGGGGGGGAGTACGAGCAGTACTTC	TRBV5-1	once	-	TRBJ2-7
CASSRRHPGYEQYF	TGTGCCAGCAGCCGCCGGCATCCGGGCTACGAGCAGTACTTC	TRBV5-8	-	-	TRBJ2-7
CASSAPGLARYEQYF	TGTGCCAGCAGCGCTCCGGGACTAGCACGCTACGAGCAGTACTTC	TRBV27	-	TRBD2	TRBJ2-7
CASSLPDYEQYF	TGTGCCAGCAGTTTACCAGACTACGAGCAGTACTTC	TRBV6-1	-	-	TRBJ2-7
CASSQSTDRGPYEQYF	TGCGCCAGCAGTCAATCCACGGACAGGGGACCCTACGAGCAGTACTTC	TRBV23-1	-	TRBD1	TRBJ2-7
CASSMTDRIHRALHF	TGTGCCAGTAGTATGACGGACAGGATTCATAGGGCCCTCCACTTT	TRBV19	-	TRBD1	TRBJ1-6
CASSQDPGMELFLRTGELFF	TGCGCCAGCAGCCAAGACCCGGGTATGGAACTTTTCCTACGGACCGGGGAGCTGTTTTTT	TRBV4-1	-	-	TRBJ2-2
CASSSDRARAFF	TGTGCCAGCAGTTCCGACAGGGCGAGGGCTTTCTTT	TRBV11-2	-	TRBD1	TRBJ1-1
CAWSVGGDGYTF	TGTGCCTGGAGTGTCGGGGGCGATGGCTACACCTTC	TRBV30	-	-	TRBJ1-2
CASSLVPGSYEQYF	TGCGCCAGCAGCTTGGTCCCCGGGTCCTACGAGCAGTACTTC	TRBV5-1	-	-	TRBJ2-7
CASSQTPNTEAFF	TGCGCCAGCAGCCAGACACCAAACACTGAAGCTTTCTTT	TRBV4-3	-	-	TRBJ1-1
CASSWGDLRGTGELFF	TGCGCCAGCAGCTGGGGGGACCTAAGAGGCACCGGGGAGCTGTTTTTT	TRBV5-1	-	-	TRBJ2-2
CASSPLGSGDTDTQYF	TGCGCCAGCAGCCCCCTCGGGTCGGGTGACACAGATACGCAGTATTTT	TRBV4-1	-	-	TRBJ2-3
CASSLVFGLAKETQYF	TGTGCCAGCAGCTTAGTGTTCGGGCTAGCGAAAGAGACCCAGTACTTC	TRBV7-6	-	-	TRBJ2-5